These 23 T cell receptor beta chains were sequenced from one sample in a study of PD-1 blockade in classical Hodgkin lymphoma. Brentuximab vedotin exposure varied, and every patient relapsed after autologous stem cell transplantation. TCRdb's table, derived via immunoSEQ multiplex PCR, lists solely in-frame clones and lacks some. The profile shows approximately 60,000 clones, approximately 88% of them singletons. Sample: peripheral blood mononuclear cells (PBMCs), taken at baseline. The receptor set was obtained from a human donor with classical Hodgkin lymphoma.

This chain joins TRBV2 and TRBJ2-7; no firm D call. V gave up 4 bases and J gave up 2 bases, with 3 bases separating them. This CDR3 is built from 11 residues. The germline V gene has CDR1 SNHLY and CDR2 FYNNEI. The CDR3 reads CASSAAYEQYF. CDR3 DNA: TGTGCCAGCAGTGCAGCCTACGAGCAGTACTTC.

This sequence joins TRBV6-5 and TRBJ2-3; no reliable D call. V lost 2 bases, J lost 2 bases, and 5 bases lay in between. Per germline, CDR1 MNHEY and CDR2 SVGAGI. This CDR3 comprises 13 residues. The CDR3 reads CASSYGTTDTQYF. In DNA, the CDR3 is TGTGCCAGCAGTTACGGCACCACAGATACGCAGTATTTT.

J is TRBJ1-1 and V is TRBV27; D not certain. Germline CDR1 is MNHEY and CDR2 is SMNVEV (reference sequence). The CDR3 consists of 13 residues. Trimming removed 1 base from V and 1 base from J, with 4 bases in between. The CDR3 reads CASSLLENTEAFF. The CDR3 DNA sequence: TGTGCCAGCAGTTTATTAGAGAACACTGAAGCTTTCTTT.

The J gene is TRBJ1-6, the V gene TRBV30; D is perhaps TRBD1 (6 bases). Trimming stripped 4 bases from V and 10 bases from J, with 17 bases between. In germline, CDR1 is GTSNPN, CDR2 SVGIG (reference sequence). The CDR3 is 14 residues long. The CDR3 sequence is CAWTRGRGNSPLHF. The CDR3, as DNA: TGTGCCTGGACCCGAGGGAGGGGGAACTCACCCCTCCACTTT.

This clone appeared once. The J gene is TRBJ1-1, the V gene TRBV6-5, with 8 bases matching TRBD1. The CDR3 is 12 amino acids. With 6 bases clipped from V and 7 bases from J, the junction kept 4 bases outside the gene matches. CDR1 MNHEY and CDR2 SVGAGI come from the germline V gene. As DNA, the CDR3 is TGTGCCAGCAGCCAGGGGGCGGGTGAAGCTTTCTTT. Translated: CASSQGAGEAFF.

This chain connects TRBV5-6 to TRBJ1-2; D is possibly TRBD1 (5 bases). V lost 0 bases, J lost 8 bases, and 11 bases lay in between. The CDR3 is 13 residues long. CDR1 and CDR2 from the germline V gene are SGHDT and YYEEEE. The CDR3 DNA reads as TGTGCCAGCAGCTTGGACAGGCCCAGAGGCTACACCTTC. This codes for CASSLDRPRGYTF.

This chain joins TRBV9 and TRBJ1-1; TRBD1 agrees at 8 bases. The CDR3 length is 18 residues. From germline, CDR1 is SGDLS and CDR2 YYNGEE. V gave up 3 bases and J gave up 1 base; unmatched junction bases: 14. The chain's CDR3 is CASSGVWQGAVRNTEAFF. The DNA for the CDR3 is TGTGCCAGCAGCGGTGTGTGGCAGGGGGCAGTTAGGAACACTGAAGCTTTCTTT.

This clone was seen once. The genes are TRBV19 and TRBJ2-3; D gene uncertain. Per the germline V gene, CDR1 is LNHDA and CDR2 is SQIVND (reference sequence). CDR3 length: 13 residues. V dropped 3 bases and J dropped 5 bases, with 9 bases sitting between them. In DNA, the CDR3 is TGTGCCAGTAGTATTTTCCGCTTAGATACGCAGTATTTT. Amino acids: CASSIFRLDTQYF.

The chain links TRBV28 to TRBJ2-7; TRBD2 agrees at 7 bases. The junction had 8 bases not matched to a gene; V was cut back by 7 bases and J by 2 bases. The CDR3 has 14 amino acids. CDR1 is MDHEN, CDR2 SYDVKM, per germline. CDR3 sequence: CASTPGGFPYEQYF. The CDR3 region has the DNA TGTGCCAGCACCCCCGGGGGGTTCCCCTACGAGCAGTACTTC.

This chain uses TRBV6-1 with TRBJ2-5, with D perhaps TRBD1 (6 bases). Germline V CDR1 and CDR2: MNHNS, SASEGT. The CDR3 extends over 15 amino acids. V lost 2 bases and J 5 bases, leaving 15 bases between the germline ends. CDR3 residues: CASSEWDTGPETQYF. The CDR3, as DNA: TGTGCCAGCAGTGAATGGGACACCGGACCGGAGACCCAGTACTTC.

The chain couples TRBV4-2 to TRBJ2-2; D not resolved. The CDR3 is 13 residues long. CDR1 LGHNA and CDR2 YNFKEQ come from the germline V gene. The V gene lost 1 base and the J gene lost 6 bases, with 6 bases spanning the gap. The CDR3 spells CASSQVRSGELFF. In DNA, the CDR3 is TGTGCCAGCAGCCAAGTCAGGTCCGGGGAGCTGTTTTTT.

The rearrangement uses TRBV15 and TRBJ1-2; unclear D gene. The CDR3 runs 13 residues. Germline assignment: CDR1 LNHNV and CDR2 YYDKDF (reference sequence). Trimming left V 0 bases short and J 4 bases short, with 6 bases between. In DNA, the CDR3 is TGTGCCACCAGCAGAGAAGGACCCTATGGCTACACCTTC. This codes for CATSREGPYGYTF.

The rearrangement links TRBV18 to TRBJ2-7; D is tentatively TRBD1 or TRBD2 (5 bases each). This CDR3 is 15 amino acids long. V was trimmed by 3 bases and J by 2 bases, leaving 14 bases between them. Germline values: CDR1 KGHSH, CDR2 LQKENI. CDR3 nucleotide sequence: TGTGCCAGCTCACCTCCGGGGCTCAGGACCTACGAGCAGTACTTC. Translated: CASSPPGLRTYEQYF.

The gene calls are TRBV6-6 and TRBJ1-1, with 7 nucleotides matching TRBD1. CDR3 length: 16 residues. With V trimmed by 0 bases and J by 6 bases, 10 bases remained unmatched. CDR1 and CDR2 (germline): MNHNY, SVGAGI (reference sequence). The CDR3: CASSYSGDSRGAEAFF. The DNA for the CDR3 is TGTGCCAGCAGTTACTCCGGGGACAGCCGAGGGGCTGAAGCTTTCTTT.

The chain couples TRBV5-4 to TRBJ2-7; maybe TRBD1 (6 bases). In germline, CDR1 is SGHNT, CDR2 YYREEE (reference sequence). This CDR3 has 14 residues. V shed 9 bases and J shed 6 bases, with 22 bases lying between them. CDR3 loop: CATRTGIFRGEQYF. The CDR3 region has the DNA TGTGCCACGAGGACGGGCATTTTCAGGGGCGAGCAGTACTTC.

This chain uses TRBV7-3 with TRBJ2-2; 14 nucleotides line up with TRBD2. The CDR3 is 16 amino acids. J gave up 4 bases and V 5 bases, and 3 bases lay outside the gene matches. Looked up from germline, CDR1 is SGHTA and CDR2 is FQGTGA. CDR3 in amino acids: CASSRGLAGGTGELFF. CDR3 sequence (DNA): TGTGCCAGCAGCCGAGGACTAGCGGGGGGCACCGGGGAGCTGTTTTTT.

The V gene is TRBV5-4, the J gene TRBJ2-3, with 11 bases matching TRBD2. With 3 bases clipped from V and 4 bases from J, the junction kept 13 bases outside the gene matches. The CDR3 extends over 18 amino acids. Germline loops: CDR1 SGHNT, CDR2 YYREEE (reference sequence). In nucleotides, the CDR3 is TGTGCCAGCAGCTGGGCGTGGAGTAGCGGGGGGGCCTCAGATACGCAGTATTTT. As protein: CASSWAWSSGGASDTQYF. The full variable domain, with the rest looked up from reference TRBV5-4 and TRBJ2-3, is ETGVTQSPTHLIKTRGQQVTLRCSSQSGHNTVSWYQQALGQGPQFIFQYYREEENGRGNFPPRFSGLQFPNYSSELNVNALELDDSALYLCASSWAWSSGGASDTQYFGPGTRLTVL.

This rearrangement joins TRBV2 to TRBJ1-1; D unresolved. Trimming shortened V by 1 base and J by 2 bases, and 8 bases separated the two germline ends. The CDR3 sequence is 14 residues long. From germline, CDR1 is SNHLY and CDR2 FYNNEI. Here the CDR3 DNA reads TGTGCCAGCAGTGAAGGACACTCTAACACTGAAGCTTTCTTT. Translating gives CASSEGHSNTEAFF.

The J gene is TRBJ2-1, the V gene TRBV28; D possibly uses TRBD1 or TRBD2 (7 bases each). The CDR3 consists of 14 residues. V shed 7 bases and J shed 7 bases, with 17 bases lying between them. Germline CDR1 and CDR2: MDHEN and SYDVKM. The CDR3 DNA reads TGTGCCAGCACCCCAGGGGGGGGTCTGAATGAGCAGTTCTTC. Translation: CASTPGGGLNEQFF.

Comments on this clone: The sample carries other DNA sequences with the same CDR3. The rearrangement joins TRBV19 to TRBJ1-2; no clear D. The CDR3 is 12 amino acids. The germline V and J ends were trimmed by 3 bases and 5 bases, with 7 bases remaining between them. Germline-derived CDR1 and CDR2 are LNHDA and SQIVND (reference sequence). CDR3 sequence: CASSIADYGYTF. For the CDR3, the DNA is TGTGCCAGTAGTATCGCGGATTATGGCTACACCTTC.

V is TRBV7-6 and J is TRBJ1-4; D is undetermined. In germline, CDR1 is SGHVS, CDR2 FNYEAQ. Trimming pared 6 bases from V and 5 bases from J, leaving 10 bases between. This CDR3 comprises 13 residues. The CDR3 sequence is CASRPGRNEKLFF. DNA of the CDR3: TGTGCCAGCAGACCCGGGAGAAATGAAAAACTGTTTTTT.

Within the sample, this clone is medium-sized. This chain connects TRBV5-1 to TRBJ2-7; a weak D match, TRBD2 (5 bases). The CDR3 spans 14 residues. V dropped 1 base and J dropped 0 bases, with 8 bases sitting between them. Germline CDR1 is SGHRS and CDR2 is YFSETQ. CDR3 DNA: TGCGCCAGCAGCTTGACCCGGGACTCCTACGAGCAGTACTTC. This sequence encodes CASSLTRDSYEQYF.

The chain uses TRBV5-4 and TRBJ2-5, with D possibly matching TRBD1 (5 bases). Judging by the DNA end, TRBJ2-7 fits better; the J call may be wrong. This CDR3 has 12 amino acids. The V gene's germline CDR1 is SGHNT and CDR2 YYREEE (reference sequence). The CDR3 sequence: CASSLGGHEQYF. CDR3 in DNA: TGTGCCAGCAGCTTGGGGGGCCACGAGCAGTACTTC.